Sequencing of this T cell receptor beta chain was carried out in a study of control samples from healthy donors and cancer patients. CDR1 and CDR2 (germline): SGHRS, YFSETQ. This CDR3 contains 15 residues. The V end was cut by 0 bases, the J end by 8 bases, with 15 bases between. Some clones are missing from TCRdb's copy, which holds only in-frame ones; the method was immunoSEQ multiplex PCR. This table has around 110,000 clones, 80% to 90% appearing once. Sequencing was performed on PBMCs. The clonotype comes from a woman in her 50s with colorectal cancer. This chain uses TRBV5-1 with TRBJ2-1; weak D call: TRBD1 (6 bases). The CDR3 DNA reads TGCGCCAGCAGCTTGGACTACAGGGTAGGGCATGAGCAGTTCTTC. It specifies CASSLDYRVGHEQFF.